The source of this TCR beta chain is a study of early T cells in non-severe SARS-CoV-2 infection. About the research overall: Unsorted whole-blood RNA was sequenced in bulk, leaving chains unpaired.

Germline CDR1 and CDR2: MNHNY and SVGAGI (reference sequence). The CDR3 is 16 amino acids. V was clipped by 2 bases and J by 4 bases, with 15 bases between them. This clonotype has at least ten counts. Its specificity is unknown. Unique molecular identifier tags were affixed to discrete cDNA molecules. MiXCR, applied by TCRdb to the 5' RACE reads, yields one record per CDR3 protein. The sample holds 35,000 to 45,000 distinct CDR3 sequences, 5.4% seen once. Whole-study results and caveats: VDJdb matching favored anti-spike CD8 responses, missing private and CD4 specificities.

This sample comprised whole blood, obtained at baseline. The V gene is TRBV6-6, the J gene TRBJ1-5, with D possibly being TRBD1 (6 bases). The sequence came from an adult who was a healthcare worker with PCR-confirmed SARS-CoV-2 infection or an uninfected control (not recorded which). DNA of the CDR3: TGTGCCAGCAGTTACGGGGGTCTCACAGGGAATCAGCCCCAGCATTTT. This codes for CASSYGGLTGNQPQHF.